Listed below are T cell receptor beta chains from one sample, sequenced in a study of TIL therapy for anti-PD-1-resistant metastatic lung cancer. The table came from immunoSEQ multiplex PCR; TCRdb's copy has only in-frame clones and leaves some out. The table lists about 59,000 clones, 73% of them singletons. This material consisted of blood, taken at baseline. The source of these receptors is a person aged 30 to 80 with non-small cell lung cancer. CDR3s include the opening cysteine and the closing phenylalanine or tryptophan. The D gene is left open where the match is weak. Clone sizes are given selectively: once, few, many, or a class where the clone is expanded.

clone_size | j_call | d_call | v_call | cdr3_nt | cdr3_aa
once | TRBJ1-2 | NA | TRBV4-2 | TGTGCCAGCAGCCAAGATCTTCGGGACCCTGGAGGCTACACCTTC | CASSQDLRDPGGYTF
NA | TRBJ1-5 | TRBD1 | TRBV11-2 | TGTGCCAGCAGCCCCATGAGGGGGCGGCGGGACAATCAGCCCCAGCATTTT | CASSPMRGRRDNQPQHF
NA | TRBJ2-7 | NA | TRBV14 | TGTGCCAGCAGCCCAGGACAGGGAGGGTACGAGCAGTACTTC | CASSPGQGGYEQYF
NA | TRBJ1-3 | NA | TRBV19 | TGTGCCAGTAGACTAGGGGGAAACACCATATATTTT | CASRLGGNTIYF
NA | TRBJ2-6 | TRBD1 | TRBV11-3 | TGTGCCAGCGGGACAGGGACATCTGGGGCCAACGTCCTGACTTTC | CASGTGTSGANVLTF
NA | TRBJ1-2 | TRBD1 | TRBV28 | TGTGCCAGCAGTTTGTCGACAGGGTGGGGAAACTATGGCTACACCTTC | CASSLSTGWGNYGYTF
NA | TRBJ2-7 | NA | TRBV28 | TGTGCCAGCAGTTCCCCCCCGGGGGGCGATGGCAACGAGCAGTACTTC | CASSSPPGGDGNEQYF
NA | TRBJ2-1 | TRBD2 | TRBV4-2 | TGTGCCAGCAGCCTACGGACTAGCGGGGAGGTTGAGCAGTTCTTC | CASSLRTSGEVEQFF
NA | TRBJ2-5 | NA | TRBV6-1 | TGTGCCAGCAGTGGAATGACAGGAGGTCCCGGGGAGACCCAGTACTTC | CASSGMTGGPGETQYF
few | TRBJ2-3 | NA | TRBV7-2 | TGTGCCAGCAGTCAATTAGGGTCTCGCACAGATACGCAGTATTTT | CASSQLGSRTDTQYF
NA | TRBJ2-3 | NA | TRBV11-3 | TGTGCCAGCAGCGGAGAGGGTCGGGGCACAGATACGCAGTATTTT | CASSGEGRGTDTQYF
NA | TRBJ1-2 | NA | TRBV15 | TGTGCCACCAGAGGTCTCAGGGTTCAGGGTCCAGGTGGTGGCTACACCTTC | CATRGLRVQGPGGGYTF
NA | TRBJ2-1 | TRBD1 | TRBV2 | TGTGCCAGCAGGACAGGGGTCAACAATGAGCAGTTCTTC | CASRTGVNNEQFF
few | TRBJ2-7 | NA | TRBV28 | TGTGCCAGCAGTCCCACAGGGAGCTCCTACGAGCAGTACTTC | CASSPTGSSYEQYF
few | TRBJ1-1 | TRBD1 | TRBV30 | TGTGCCTGGACTTCTGGGACAGGGAACACTGAAGCTTTCTTT | CAWTSGTGNTEAFF
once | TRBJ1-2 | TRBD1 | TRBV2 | TGTGCCAGCAGTGGGGACAGGGACTTCTATGGCTACACCTTC | CASSGDRDFYGYTF
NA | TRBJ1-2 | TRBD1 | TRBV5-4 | TGTGCCAGCAGCCGGGACAGGGACTATGGCTACACCTTC | CASSRDRDYGYTF
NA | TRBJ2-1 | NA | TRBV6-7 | TGTGCCAGCAGTTACTCAAGACGGGCGGGATCTCGCCCTTACTCAAATGAGCAGTTCTTC | CASSYSRRAGSRPYSNEQFF
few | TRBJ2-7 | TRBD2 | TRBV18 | TGTGCCAGCTCGCCCCCGGGACTAGCGGGAGAGTACGAGCAGTACTTC | CASSPPGLAGEYEQYF
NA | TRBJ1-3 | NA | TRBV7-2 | TGTGCCAGCAGCTTATGGCAGGGCTCTGGAAACACCATATATTTT | CASSLWQGSGNTIYF
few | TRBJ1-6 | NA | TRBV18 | TGTGCCAGCCGAGCCGCAGGGGTGGATTCACCCCTCCACTTT | CASRAAGVDSPLHF
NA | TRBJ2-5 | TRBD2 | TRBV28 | TGTGCCAGCAAGTGGCTAGCGGGAGGAGGCGAGACCCAGTACTTC | CASKWLAGGGETQYF
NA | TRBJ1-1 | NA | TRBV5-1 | TGCGCCAGCAGCCCCCATGAAGGGAGGGGAGCTGAAGCTTTCTTT | CASSPHEGRGAEAFF
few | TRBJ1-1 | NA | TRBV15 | TGTGCCACCAGCAGAGATTGGGAGAACACTGAAGCTTTCTTT | CATSRDWENTEAFF
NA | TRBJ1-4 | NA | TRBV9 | TGTGCCAGCAGCTTGAGGGTGGATAATGAAAAACTGTTTTTT | CASSLRVDNEKLFF
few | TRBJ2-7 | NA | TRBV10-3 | TGTGCCATCAGTCTCCTCGTCGGGGACGAGCAGTACTTC | CAISLLVGDEQYF
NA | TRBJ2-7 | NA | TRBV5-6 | TGTGCCAGCAGCTTCAGACAGCTCACCTACGAGCAGTACTTC | CASSFRQLTYEQYF
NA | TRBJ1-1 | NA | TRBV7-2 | TGTGCCAGCAGCTTAGTAGAGAACACTGAAGCTTTCTTT | CASSLVENTEAFF
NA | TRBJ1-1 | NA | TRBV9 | TGTGCCAGCAGCGCCCGCCACACCCGGAACACTGAAGCTTTCTTT | CASSARHTRNTEAFF
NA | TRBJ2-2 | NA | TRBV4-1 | TGCGCCAGCAGCCAAGATCTGGTGGGGGGCAGCGGGGAGCTGTTTTTT | CASSQDLVGGSGELFF
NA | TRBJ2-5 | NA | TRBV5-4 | TGTGCCAGCAGCTTGGAAGGAAGGGAGACCCAGTACTTC | CASSLEGRETQYF
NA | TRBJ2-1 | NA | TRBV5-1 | TGCGCCAGCACGACCGGGTCGACTGTCAATGAGCAGTTCTTC | CASTTGSTVNEQFF
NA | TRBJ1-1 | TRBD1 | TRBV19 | TGTGCCAGTAGGACCTGGAGGGACAGCCCCACTTGGGACACTGAAGCTTTCTTT | CASRTWRDSPTWDTEAFF
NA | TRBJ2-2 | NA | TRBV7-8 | TGTGCCAGCAGCACCACCCGGGCCCCGAACACCGGGGAGCTGTTTTTT | CASSTTRAPNTGELFF